These T cell receptor beta chains were read from a single sample in a study of blood T cell repertoires in COVID-19. The method was immunoSEQ multiplex PCR; TCRdb's version includes in-frame clones alone and lacks a portion of them. The sample has 410,000 or so clones, approximately 91% seen once. What was sequenced was peripheral blood. The receptors stem from a middle-aged woman with COVID-19, enrolled during active disease. Both conserved end residues are part of each CDR3. Each record gives: CDR3 length, D gene, V gene, clone size, J gene, CDR3 protein. The D gene is left open where the match is weak. For some rows the clone size is stated as once, few or many, or as a class when expanded; others skip it.

15	.	TRBV5-1	.	TRBJ2-2	CASSPLASNTGELFF
14	TRBD1	TRBV2	once	TRBJ2-1	CASRRGQGEGEQFF
14	.	TRBV7-2	few	TRBJ1-2	CASSFPRGLGGYTF
16	.	TRBV5-5	.	TRBJ2-2	CASSLGDGGRTGELFF
13	TRBD1	TRBV10-3	.	TRBJ1-1	CARRQGASTEAFF
13	.	TRBV29-1	.	TRBJ2-7	CSVIIAVSYEQYF
11	.	TRBV30	few	TRBJ1-2	CAWSVSDGYTF
14	TRBD1	TRBV6-5	.	TRBJ1-5	CASRPTGFGQPQHF
16	TRBD2	TRBV15	.	TRBJ2-7	CATSPGGDGRAREQYF
15	.	TRBV5-5	.	TRBJ1-2	CASSLGGPGIYGYTF
16	TRBD2	TRBV6-4	once	TRBJ2-1	CASSDRRTSGRNEQFF
13	TRBD1	TRBV28	once	TRBJ2-7	CASSAGGAYEQYF
16	.	TRBV14	.	TRBJ1-2	CASSRASTGPNYGYTF
15	TRBD2	TRBV28	.	TRBJ2-7	CASSSNRLAAYEQYF
15	.	TRBV15	.	TRBJ2-5	CATSRDERGRETQYF
15	TRBD2	TRBV6-2/TRBV6-3	.	TRBJ2-1	CASSYLGLAGNEQFF
13	.	TRBV7-8	few	TRBJ1-2	CASSLGTAYGYTF
14	TRBD1	TRBV27	.	TRBJ1-1	CASSLQGALTEAFF
14	.	TRBV5-1	.	TRBJ2-5	CASSLGGVQETQYF
14	.	TRBV27	.	TRBJ1-6	CASSLRGGNSPLHF
14	.	TRBV2	.	TRBJ1-5	CASSTFGAQQPQHF
15	.	TRBV7-2	.	TRBJ2-1	CASSLGLVGYNEQFF
17	TRBD1	TRBV5-1	.	TRBJ1-1	CASSRGTGGLTNTEAFF
15	TRBD1	TRBV13	.	TRBJ2-2	CASSLRGRGTGELFF
15	TRBD2	TRBV4-1	.	TRBJ2-7	CASSQGSGSSYEQYF
13	.	TRBV2	.	TRBJ1-2	CASSEVTLYGYTF
12	.	TRBV5-1	.	TRBJ1-2	CASSGAFGGYTF
14	TRBD2	TRBV7-3	.	TRBJ2-3	CASSVGGGTDTQYF
15	TRBD1	TRBV5-1	.	TRBJ1-2	CASSPRQGGPYGYTF
13	.	TRBV27	few	TRBJ1-4	CASSFIGVEKLFF